Given below is one T cell receptor beta chain in context. It has no known antigen specificity. No base qualities exist here, and no much larger clone lies one base off it. The sample comes from a study of cytomegalovirus exposure and HLA in healthy donors (TCRdb year 2017). For the study in its entirety: A later analysis indicated that the 95 to 150 validation repertoires were generated on the platform also employed for the 670 or so repertoires of the first cohort. To predict cytomegalovirus infection status, the study combined high-throughput TCR immunosequencing, statistical association of individual TCRs with disease status, and machine learning. The study aimed to test whether cataloging public T cell receptors could reveal signatures of past pathogen exposure. A separate validation cohort of roughly 130 different subjects was used in addition to the 666-subject first cohort.

The donors belonged to the validation cohort of approximately 130 subjects, which was separate from the approximately 700-subject first cohort. The library was generated by the immunoSEQ multiplex PCR assay. On the authors' methods: To diagnose cytomegalovirus status from the catalog of TCR beta chain sequences, a statistical classification framework was built. Entries here come from immuneACCESS through TCRdb and include only in-frame sequences with V and J called. Some clones fail to appear in such tables; in the studies checked, an unresolved V gene covers under half of the shortfall, and the cause of the remainder is unknown. V and J calls and clone size come straight from that table; D and trimming were deduced from the DNA. The sample includes more than 95,000 clones, with about 87% observed a single time. The ten biggest clones cover less than 2% of the sample. The cysteine opens and the phenylalanine closes a CDR3 of 15 amino acids. The sequence is cut down to CDR3 DNA, 45 bases in frame from base 1. Compared with germline, V lacks 2 bases and J lacks 6 bases; bases without a gene match: 2. Taken from the germline V gene, the CDR1 and CDR2 loops are SGHRS and YFSETQ.

General findings and caveats noted by the study authors: Most TCR sequences were observed very rarely across donors, whereas some public TCRs were present in many individuals. Three of the identified cytomegalovirus-associated TCR beta chains were confirmed in vitro to be specific for cytomegalovirus antigens. The classifier was reported to diagnose cytomegalovirus status with high specificity and sensitivity in both the original and validation cohorts. According to the authors, the approach could potentially be generalized to other disease states and immunological phenotypes. Of the cluster scores, about 94% were above 0 in a later analysis, which found that TCRs clustered in the first cohort also tended to co-occur in the roughly 130 validation repertoires. In the study, roughly 160 TCR beta chains were listed as associated with cytomegalovirus. The validation cohort had no HLA typing available for a later analysis, so co-occurrence within that cohort was assessed over all 130 or so repertoires.

Sequenced material: PBMCs. The sequence joins TRBV5-1 to TRBJ2-1, with 13 bases aligning to TRBD2. The receptor comes from a man aged 18-30 years in good health and CMV-seronegative. The nucleotide sequence reads TGCGCCAGCAGCTTAAGACTAGCGGGAGGCAATGAGCAGTTCTTC. The translation is CASSLRLAGGNEQFF.